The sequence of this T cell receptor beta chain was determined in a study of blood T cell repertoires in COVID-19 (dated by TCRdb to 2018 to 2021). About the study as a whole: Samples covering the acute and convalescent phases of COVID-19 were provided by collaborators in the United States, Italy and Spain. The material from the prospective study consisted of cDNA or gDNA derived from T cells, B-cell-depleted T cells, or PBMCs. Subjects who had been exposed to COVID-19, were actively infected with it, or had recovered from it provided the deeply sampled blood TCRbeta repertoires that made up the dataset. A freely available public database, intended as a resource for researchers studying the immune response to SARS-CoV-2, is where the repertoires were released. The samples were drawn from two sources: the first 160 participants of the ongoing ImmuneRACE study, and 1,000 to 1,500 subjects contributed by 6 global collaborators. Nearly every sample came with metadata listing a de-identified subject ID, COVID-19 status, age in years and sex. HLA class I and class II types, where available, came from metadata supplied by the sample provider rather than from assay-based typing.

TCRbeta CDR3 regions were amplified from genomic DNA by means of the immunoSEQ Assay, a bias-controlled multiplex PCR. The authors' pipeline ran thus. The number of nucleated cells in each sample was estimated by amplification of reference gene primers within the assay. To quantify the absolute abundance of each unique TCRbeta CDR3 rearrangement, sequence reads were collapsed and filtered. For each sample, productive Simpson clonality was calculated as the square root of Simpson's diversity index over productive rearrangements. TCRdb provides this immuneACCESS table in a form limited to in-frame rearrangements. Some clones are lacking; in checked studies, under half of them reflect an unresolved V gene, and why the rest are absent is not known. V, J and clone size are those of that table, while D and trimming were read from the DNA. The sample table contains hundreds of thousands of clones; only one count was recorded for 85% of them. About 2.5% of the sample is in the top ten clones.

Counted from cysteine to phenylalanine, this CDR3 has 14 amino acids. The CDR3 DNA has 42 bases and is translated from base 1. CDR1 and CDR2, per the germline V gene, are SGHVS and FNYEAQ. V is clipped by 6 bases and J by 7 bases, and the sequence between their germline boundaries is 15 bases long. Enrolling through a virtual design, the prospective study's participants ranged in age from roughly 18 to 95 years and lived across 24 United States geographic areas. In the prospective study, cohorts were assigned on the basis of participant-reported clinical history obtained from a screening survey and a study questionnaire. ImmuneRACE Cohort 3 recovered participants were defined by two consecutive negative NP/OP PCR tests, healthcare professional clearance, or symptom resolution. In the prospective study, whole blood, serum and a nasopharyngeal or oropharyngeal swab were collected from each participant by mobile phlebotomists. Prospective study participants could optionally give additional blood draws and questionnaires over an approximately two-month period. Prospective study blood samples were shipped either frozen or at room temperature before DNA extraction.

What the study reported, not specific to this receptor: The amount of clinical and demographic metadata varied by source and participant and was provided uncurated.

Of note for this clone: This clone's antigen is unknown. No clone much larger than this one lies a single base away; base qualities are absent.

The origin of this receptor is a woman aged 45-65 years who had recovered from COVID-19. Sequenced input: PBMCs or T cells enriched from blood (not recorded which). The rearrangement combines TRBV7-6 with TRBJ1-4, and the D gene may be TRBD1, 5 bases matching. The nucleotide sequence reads TGTGCCAGCAGGTCCGGGGGGATCGGTGAAAAACTGTTTTTT. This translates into CASRSGGIGEKLFF.